The 21 T cell receptor beta chains below all came from one sample that was sequenced in a study of blood T cell repertoires in COVID-19. Repertoires were generated with immunoSEQ multiplex PCR, while TCRdb's copy carries only in-frame clones and drops some. The sample shows around 50,000 clones, around 86% of them seen only once. The specimen sequenced was peripheral blood. These TCRs come from a man in his fifties or sixties with active COVID-19.

The chain is built from TRBV6-5 and TRBJ1-1, with a possible D match to TRBD1 (5 bases). Germline CDR1 MNHEY, CDR2 SVGAGI. CDR3 length: 14 amino acids. V gave up 2 bases and J gave up 0 bases, with 7 bases separating them. CDR3 sequence (DNA): TGTGCCAGCAGTTACCGCAGGGTGAACACTGAAGCTTTCTTT. It encodes CASSYRRVNTEAFF.

V usage is TRBV24-1 and J usage is TRBJ1-6; D is unresolved. This CDR3 spans 14 amino acids. V dropped 3 bases and J dropped 16 bases, with 18 bases sitting between them. Germline CDR1 reads KGHDR; CDR2 reads SFDVKD. The CDR3 loop is CATSDPPWGGRLHF. CDR3 sequence (DNA): TGTGCCACCAGTGATCCGCCCTGGGGAGGGAGGCTCCACTTT.

The rearrangement links TRBV27 to TRBJ2-1; 9 nucleotides line up with TRBD2. This CDR3 comprises 14 residues. With 5 bases clipped from V and 4 bases from J, the junction kept 3 bases outside the gene matches. Germline CDR1 is MNHEY and CDR2 is SMNVEV (reference sequence). The CDR3: CASSKRGEYNEQFF. In DNA, the CDR3 is TGTGCCAGCAGTAAGCGGGGGGAGTACAATGAGCAGTTCTTC.

The J gene is TRBJ1-5, the V gene TRBV7-8; TRBD1 matches 9 bases. This CDR3 has 17 amino acids. CDR1 and CDR2 (germline): SGHVS, FQNEAQ. The J segment lost 6 bases and the V segment lost 0 bases, leaving 9 bases of the junction unmatched. The CDR3 DNA reads TGTGCCAGCAGCTTAGCGTCCGGGACAGGGAATTTTCAGCCCCAGCATTTT. It translates to CASSLASGTGNFQPQHF.

This clone was seen just once. V gene TRBV3-1 (or the pseudogene TRBV3-2) combines with J gene TRBJ1-5; D is perhaps TRBD1 (5 bases). Germline V lookup: CDR1 LGHDT, CDR2 YNNKEL (reference sequence). CDR3 length: 15 residues. Trimming left V 3 bases short and J 6 bases short, with 15 bases between. The CDR3 is CASSHNVGGPQPQHF. CDR3 nucleotide sequence: TGTGCCAGCAGCCACAATGTGGGGGGACCTCAGCCCCAGCATTTT.

The chain carries TRBV7-9 and TRBJ2-7, with D perhaps TRBD1 (6 bases). The V end was cut by 6 bases, the J end by 0 bases, with 15 bases between. The CDR3 has 15 amino acids. CDR1 is SEHNR and CDR2 is FQNEAQ in the germline V gene (reference sequence). The CDR3 sequence is CASSYTRDNSYEQYF. The CDR3 region has the DNA TGTGCCAGCAGTTATACCCGGGACAACTCCTACGAGCAGTACTTC.

This clone was picked up one time. The rearrangement uses TRBV28 and TRBJ1-4; D uncertain. This CDR3 has 13 amino acids. From germline, CDR1 is MDHEN and CDR2 SYDVKM. Trimming took 6 bases from V and 7 from J, leaving 12 bases between them. CDR3 residues: CASRRALREKLFF. The CDR3 coding sequence is TGTGCCAGCAGGAGAGCTTTACGTGAAAAACTGTTTTTT.

The chain carries TRBV29-1 and TRBJ1-2, with 10 positions matching TRBD1. CDR1 SQVTM and CDR2 ANQGSEA come from the germline V gene. Trimming cost V 3 bases and J 3 bases; bases outside gene matches: 13. The CDR3 extends over 17 amino acids. CDR3 residues: CSVDFSGTGDPDYGYTF. DNA of the CDR3: TGCAGCGTTGACTTCTCCGGGACAGGGGACCCTGACTATGGCTACACCTTC.

The gene calls are TRBV30 and TRBJ2-7, with 9 bases identical to TRBD2. Germline V gene sequence: CDR1 GTSNPN, CDR2 SVGIG (reference sequence). Trimming removed 0 bases from V and 3 bases from J; junction bases left unmatched: 9. The CDR3 sequence is 16 residues long. The CDR3 DNA follows: TGTGCCTGGAGTGTAGGCCGTAGCGGGAGTGGCTACGAGCAGTACTTC. This gives the protein CAWSVGRSGSGYEQYF.

CDR3 sequence reads: CARQNRDRPYEQYF. The DNA of the CDR3 is TGTGCCAGACAAAACCGGGACAGACCCTACGAGCAGTACTTC. The chain uses TRBV2 and TRBJ2-7; 7 bases line up with TRBD1. With 9 bases clipped from V and 2 bases from J, the junction kept 10 bases outside the gene matches. From germline, CDR1 is SNHLY and CDR2 FYNNEI. This CDR3 comprises 14 residues.

The chain employs TRBV29-1 and TRBJ1-5; D is undetermined. CDR1 is SQVTM, CDR2 ANQGSEA, per germline. The CDR3 totals 12 residues. CDR3 nucleotide sequence: TGCAGGATCTACAGCCCCAATCAGCCCCAGCATTTT. It codes for CRIYSPNQPQHF.

This clone has just one count. The V call is TRBV30, the J call TRBJ1-1; 9 bases agree with TRBD1. Trimming at V came to 1 base and at J to 8 bases, leaving 5 bases not matched to a gene. This CDR3 contains 13 residues. Germline CDR1 is GTSNPN and CDR2 is SVGIG (reference sequence). CDR3 residues: CAWSGTGEQEAFF. In nucleotides, the CDR3 is TGTGCCTGGAGTGGGACAGGGGAACAAGAAGCTTTCTTT.

The CDR3 bases are TGCGCCAGCAGCCTCCGTCCCGGGACAGGGTTTGGCGAGCAGTACTTC. Translating gives CASSLRPGTGFGEQYF. The rearrangement uses TRBV5-1 and TRBJ2-7; TRBD1 matches at 9 bases. J lost 6 bases, V lost 4 bases, and 14 bases had no gene match. Per germline, CDR1 SGHRS and CDR2 YFSETQ. CDR3 size: 16 residues. Using reference TRBV5-1 and TRBJ2-7 for the parts outside the CDR3, the full variable domain is KAGVTQTPRYLIKTRGQQVTLSCSPISGHRSVSWYQQTPGQGLQFLFEYFSETQRNKGNFPGRFSGRQFSNSRSEMNVSTLELGDSALYLCASSLRPGTGFGEQYFGPGTRLTVT.

The chain combines TRBV6-4 with TRBJ2-7; D may be TRBD2 (6 bases). Trimming shortened V by 7 bases and J by 6 bases, and 10 bases separated the two germline ends. Germline V gene sequence: CDR1 MRHNA, CDR2 SNTAGT. The length of the CDR3 is 11 residues. The CDR3 coding sequence is TGTGCCAGCAATGGAGGGTTCGAGCAGTACTTC. Protein sequence: CASNGGFEQYF.

The genes are TRBV24-1 and TRBJ2-1; 13 bases are a match to TRBD2. The CDR3 totals 16 residues. V gave up 4 bases and J gave up 8 bases; unmatched junction bases: 7. CDR1 is KGHDR and CDR2 is SFDVKD in the germline V gene. Here the CDR3 reads CATSERTSGSFDEQFF. The CDR3 DNA is TGTGCCACCAGTGAGAGGACTAGCGGGAGTTTTGATGAGCAGTTCTTC.

The chain couples TRBV9 to TRBJ1-1; no definite D call. V was pared by 4 bases and J by 1 base, with 17 bases between. CDR1 and CDR2 from the germline V gene are SGDLS and YYNGEE. CDR3 length equals 16 residues. CDR3 sequence reads: CASSPLAGGSNTEAFF. In DNA, the CDR3 is TGTGCCAGCAGCCCCCTGGCGGGAGGATCGAACACTGAAGCTTTCTTT.

The gene calls are TRBV19 and TRBJ2-1; 8 bases line up with TRBD2. CDR3 length: 13 amino acids. CDR1 LNHDA and CDR2 SQIVND come from the germline V gene (reference sequence). The V gene end was trimmed by 10 bases and the J gene end by 14 bases; junction bases not matched to a gene: 16. The CDR3 here is CATTTQREPLKFF. CDR3 coding DNA: TGTGCCACCACAACCCAGCGGGAGCCCTTGAAGTTCTTC.

This clone came up a few times. The gene calls are TRBV7-2 and TRBJ2-1; 8 positions match TRBD2. The CDR3 sequence is 15 residues long. With V trimmed by 3 bases and J by 5 bases, 6 bases remained unmatched. Germline V gives CDR1 SGHTA, CDR2 FQGNSA. CDR3 nucleotide sequence: TGTGCCAGCAGCTTGGGTGGCGGGGGGAACAATGAGCAGTTCTTC. Amino acid sequence: CASSLGGGGNNEQFF.

As regards this clone: An end of the junction differs from the germline gene, which may be a read error. The chain links TRBV7-2 to TRBJ1-4; 8 nucleotides align to TRBD1. Germline loops: CDR1 SGHTA, CDR2 FQGNSA. This CDR3 has 13 amino acids. CDR3 amino acids: CASSFSHQGAEVF. The CDR3, as DNA: TGTGCCAGCAGCTTCTCTCACCAGGGGGCCGAGGTTTTT.

This rearrangement joins TRBV28 to TRBJ1-5; D is unresolved. CDR1 MDHEN and CDR2 SYDVKM come from the germline V gene. V lost 6 bases and J lost 5, with 11 bases in between. The CDR3 runs to 13 residues. The CDR3 sequence is CASSSSRDQPQHF. DNA for the CDR3: TGTGCCAGCAGCTCCTCCCGGGATCAGCCCCAGCATTTT.

V and J are TRBV5-1 and TRBJ1-2; D not resolved. CDR3 length: 12 residues. Trimming removed 4 bases at V and 5 bases at J, with 9 bases between. The germline CDR1 and CDR2 sequences are SGHRS and YFSETQ. CDR3 region: CASSGALYGYTF. The CDR3 nucleotides read TGCGCCAGCAGCGGTGCTCTATATGGCTACACCTTC.